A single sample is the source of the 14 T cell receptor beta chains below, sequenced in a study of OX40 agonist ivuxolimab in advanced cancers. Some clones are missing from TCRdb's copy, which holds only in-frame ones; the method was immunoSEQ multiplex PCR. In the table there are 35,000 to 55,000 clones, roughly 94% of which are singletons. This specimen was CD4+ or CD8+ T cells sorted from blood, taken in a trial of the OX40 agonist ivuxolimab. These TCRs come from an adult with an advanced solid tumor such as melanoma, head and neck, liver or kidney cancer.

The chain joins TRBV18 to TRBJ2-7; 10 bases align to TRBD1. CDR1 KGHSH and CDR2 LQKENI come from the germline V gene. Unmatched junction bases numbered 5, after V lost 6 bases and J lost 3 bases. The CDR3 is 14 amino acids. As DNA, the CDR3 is TGTGCCAGCTCTCCTCGGGACAGGGGCTACGAGCAGTACTTC. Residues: CASSPRDRGYEQYF.

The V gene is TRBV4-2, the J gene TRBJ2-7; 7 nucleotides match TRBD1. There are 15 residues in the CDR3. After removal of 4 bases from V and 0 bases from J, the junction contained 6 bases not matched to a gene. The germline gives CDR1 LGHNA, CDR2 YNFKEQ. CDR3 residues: CASSPGTVASYEQYF. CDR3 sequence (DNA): TGTGCCAGCAGCCCCGGGACAGTTGCCTCCTACGAGCAGTACTTC.

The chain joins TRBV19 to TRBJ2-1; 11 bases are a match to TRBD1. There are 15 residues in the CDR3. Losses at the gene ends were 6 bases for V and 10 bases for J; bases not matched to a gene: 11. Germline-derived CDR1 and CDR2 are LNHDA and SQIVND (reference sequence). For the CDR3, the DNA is TGTGCCAGTAGCGATACCGGGACAGGGGGGAACGAGCAGTTCTTC. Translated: CASSDTGTGGNEQFF.

CDR3 sequence (DNA): TGCAGCGCTCGACAGGGGGACTACAATGAGCAGTTCTTC. Translated: CSARQGDYNEQFF. This chain joins TRBV29-1 and TRBJ2-1, with 9 bases that match TRBD1. V gave up 7 bases and J gave up 3 bases; unmatched junction bases: 4. The CDR3 extends over 13 amino acids. Germline V CDR1 and CDR2: SQVTM, ANQGSEA.

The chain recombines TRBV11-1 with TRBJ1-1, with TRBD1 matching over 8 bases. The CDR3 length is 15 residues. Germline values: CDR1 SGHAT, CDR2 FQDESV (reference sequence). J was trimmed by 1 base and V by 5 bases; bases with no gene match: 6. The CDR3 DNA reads TGTGCCAGCAGCCTTACAGGGGGAGCGAACACTGAAGCTTTCTTT. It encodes CASSLTGGANTEAFF.

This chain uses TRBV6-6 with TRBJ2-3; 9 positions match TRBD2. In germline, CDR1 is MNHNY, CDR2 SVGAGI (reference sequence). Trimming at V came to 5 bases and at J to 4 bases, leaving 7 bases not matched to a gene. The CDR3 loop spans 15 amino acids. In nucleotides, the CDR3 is TGTGCCAGCAGTGACTTAGCGGGAGTGCCAGATACGCAGTATTTT. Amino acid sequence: CASSDLAGVPDTQYF.

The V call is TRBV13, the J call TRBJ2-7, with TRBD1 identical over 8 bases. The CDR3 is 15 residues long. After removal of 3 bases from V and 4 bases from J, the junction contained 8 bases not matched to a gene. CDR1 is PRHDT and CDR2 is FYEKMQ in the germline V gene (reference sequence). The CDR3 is CASSFTGQGGYEQYF. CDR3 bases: TGTGCCAGCAGCTTTACAGGACAGGGCGGGTACGAGCAGTACTTC.

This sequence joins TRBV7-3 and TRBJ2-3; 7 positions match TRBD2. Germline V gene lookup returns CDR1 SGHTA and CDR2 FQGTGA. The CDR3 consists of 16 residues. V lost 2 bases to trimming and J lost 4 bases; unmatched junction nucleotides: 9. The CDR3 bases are TGTGCCAGCAGCTTATGGGCGGGAGCTTCTTCAGATACGCAGTATTTT. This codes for CASSLWAGASSDTQYF.

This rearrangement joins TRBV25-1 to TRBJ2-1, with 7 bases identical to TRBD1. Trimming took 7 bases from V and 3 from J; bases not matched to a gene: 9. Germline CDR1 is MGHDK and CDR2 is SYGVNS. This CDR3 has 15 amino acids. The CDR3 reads CASTAPGTVYNEQFF. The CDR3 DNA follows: TGTGCCAGCACCGCCCCCGGGACAGTCTACAATGAGCAGTTCTTC.

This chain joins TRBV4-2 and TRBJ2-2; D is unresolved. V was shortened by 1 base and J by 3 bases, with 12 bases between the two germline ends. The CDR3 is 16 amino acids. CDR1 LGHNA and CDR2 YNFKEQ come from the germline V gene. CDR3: CASSQGYGSDTGELFF. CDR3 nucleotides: TGTGCCAGCAGCCAAGGCTATGGTTCCGACACCGGGGAGCTGTTTTTT.

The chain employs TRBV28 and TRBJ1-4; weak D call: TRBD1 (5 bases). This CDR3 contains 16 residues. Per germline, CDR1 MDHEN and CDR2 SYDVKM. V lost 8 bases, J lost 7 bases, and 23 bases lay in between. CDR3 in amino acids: CASLTSAGASGEKLFF. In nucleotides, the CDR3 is TGTGCCAGCTTAACCTCGGCTGGGGCCTCGGGTGAAAAACTGTTTTTT.

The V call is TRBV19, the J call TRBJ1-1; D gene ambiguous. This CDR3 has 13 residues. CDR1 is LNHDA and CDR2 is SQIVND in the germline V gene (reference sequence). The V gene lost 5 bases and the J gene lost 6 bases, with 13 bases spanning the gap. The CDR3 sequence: CASSHTPGAEAFF. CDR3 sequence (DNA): TGTGCCAGTAGTCATACCCCGGGAGCTGAAGCTTTCTTT.

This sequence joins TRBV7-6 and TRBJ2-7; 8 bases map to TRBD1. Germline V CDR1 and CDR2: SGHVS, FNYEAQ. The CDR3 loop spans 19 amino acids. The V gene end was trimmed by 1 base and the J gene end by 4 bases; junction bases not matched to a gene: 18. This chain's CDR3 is CASSLVKVGIGTGLYEQYF. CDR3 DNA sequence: TGTGCCAGCAGCTTAGTGAAGGTGGGCATCGGGACAGGATTGTACGAGCAGTACTTC.

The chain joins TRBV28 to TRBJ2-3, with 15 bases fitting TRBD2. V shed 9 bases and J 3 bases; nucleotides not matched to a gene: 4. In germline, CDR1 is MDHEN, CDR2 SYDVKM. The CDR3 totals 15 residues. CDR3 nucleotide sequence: TGTGCCAGGCGGGGGACTAGCGGGAGGACAGATACGCAGTATTTT. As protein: CARRGTSGRTDTQYF.